These T cell receptor beta chains were read from a single sample in a study of blood T cell repertoires in COVID-19. This table comes from immunoSEQ multiplex PCR, and its TCRdb copy is limited to in-frame clones, with some not included. The data contain around 170,000 clones, around 84% of them singletons. Sequencing input: peripheral blood. The receptors stem from a man aged 25-45 years with active or convalescent COVID-19. The CDR3 runs from the conserved cysteine through the conserved F or W. A D gene is named only where the DNA matches it firmly. Clone size is given for some rows only: seen once, a few or many times, or a class if the clone is expanded.

V: TRBV7-8
J: TRBJ2-1
D: -
size: few
CDR3: CASSLGLAYNEQFF
DNA: TGTGCCAGCAGCTTAGGGCTAGCCTACAATGAGCAGTTCTTC

V: TRBV7-6
J: TRBJ2-3
D: TRBD1
size: -
CDR3: CASSFGQGDFSTDTQYF
DNA: TGTGCCAGCAGCTTTGGACAGGGAGACTTTAGCACAGATACGCAGTATTTT

V: TRBV7-7
J: TRBJ2-5
D: TRBD2
size: -
CDR3: CASSLNSGGGAETQYF
DNA: TGTGCTAGCAGCTTAAACTCTGGCGGGGGGGCTGAGACCCAGTACTTC

V: TRBV19
J: TRBJ1-4
D: -
size: once
CDR3: CASSIQGTNEKLFF
DNA: TGTGCCAGTAGTATTCAGGGAACTAATGAAAAACTGTTTTTT

V: TRBV14
J: TRBJ1-2
D: TRBD1
size: -
CDR3: CASSQDDRVGGYTF
DNA: TGTGCCAGCAGCCAGGACGACAGGGTCGGGGGCTACACCTTC

V: TRBV7-7
J: TRBJ2-6
D: -
size: -
CDR3: CASSTSGGANVLTF
DNA: TGTGCTAGCAGTACCTCCGGTGGGGCCAACGTCCTGACTTTC

V: TRBV18
J: TRBJ1-1
D: TRBD1
size: -
CDR3: CASSPGQDGTEAFF
DNA: TGTGCCAGCTCACCCGGACAGGACGGCACTGAAGCTTTCTTT

V: TRBV7-9
J: TRBJ1-1
D: TRBD1
size: -
CDR3: CASSIKDRGHSDTEAFF
DNA: TGTGCCAGCAGCATCAAGGACAGGGGGCATTCGGATACTGAAGCTTTCTTT

V: TRBV9
J: TRBJ2-3
D: -
size: -
CDR3: CASSPMGSGSTDTQYF
DNA: TGTGCCAGCAGCCCCATGGGAAGCGGGAGCACAGATACGCAGTATTTT

V: TRBV19
J: TRBJ2-2
D: -
size: -
CDR3: CASRTGGGNTGELFF
DNA: TGTGCCAGTCGGACGGGTGGAGGGAACACCGGGGAGCTGTTTTTT

V: TRBV30
J: TRBJ1-3
D: -
size: few
CDR3: CAWSRSGASSGNTIYF
DNA: TGTGCCTGGAGTCGTTCAGGGGCCTCCTCCGGAAACACCATATATTTT

V: TRBV3-1/TRBV3-2
J: TRBJ2-7
D: TRBD2
size: -
CDR3: CASSQGGRSGRLLLEQYF
DNA: TGTGCCAGCAGCCAAGGAGGTCGGAGCGGGAGGCTCCTCCTCGAGCAGTACTTC

V: TRBV6-5
J: TRBJ2-6
D: -
size: -
CDR3: CASVRSGANVLTF
DNA: TGTGCCAGCGTGCGGTCCGGGGCCAACGTCCTGACTTTC

V: TRBV18
J: TRBJ1-3
D: -
size: -
CDR3: CASSPTRISGNTIYF
DNA: TGTGCCAGCTCACCAACCAGGATCTCTGGAAACACCATATATTTT

V: TRBV11-2
J: TRBJ2-2
D: -
size: -
CDR3: CASSLVMRQSEELFF
DNA: TGTGCCAGCAGCTTAGTAATGCGACAGTCAGAGGAGCTGTTTTTT

V: TRBV29-1
J: TRBJ2-1
D: -
size: once
CDR3: CSAEGPWGNEQFF
DNA: TGCAGCGCCGAGGGTCCATGGGGCAATGAGCAGTTCTTC

V: TRBV7-2
J: TRBJ2-3
D: TRBD2
size: -
CDR3: CASSRGLAGTTDTQYF
DNA: TGTGCCAGCAGCAGAGGACTAGCGGGTACAACAGATACGCAGTATTTT

V: TRBV3-1/TRBV3-2
J: TRBJ2-7
D: TRBD2
size: -
CDR3: CASSRASAGGRSSYEQYF
DNA: TGTGCCAGCAGCCGCGCCTCGGCGGGAGGTAGGAGCTCCTACGAGCAGTACTTC

V: TRBV28
J: TRBJ2-3
D: -
size: once
CDR3: CASSSVRQLTSTDTQYF
DNA: TGTGCCAGCAGTTCAGTGAGACAGTTGACTAGCACAGATACGCAGTATTTT

V: TRBV5-4
J: TRBJ2-2
D: -
size: -
CDR3: CASSVADGELFF
DNA: TGTGCCAGCAGCGTGGCAGACGGGGAGCTGTTTTTT

V: TRBV4-1
J: TRBJ2-7
D: -
size: -
CDR3: CASSLPQGDEQYF
DNA: TGCGCCAGCAGCCTCCCACAGGGAGACGAGCAGTACTTC

V: TRBV19
J: TRBJ1-2
D: TRBD1
size: -
CDR3: CASPPGDRVGGYTF
DNA: TGTGCCAGCCCCCCCGGGGACAGGGTTGGTGGCTACACCTTC

V: TRBV9
J: TRBJ2-5
D: -
size: -
CDR3: CASSPGRGTDRETQYF
DNA: TGTGCCAGCAGCCCCGGACGGGGTACGGATCGAGAGACCCAGTACTTC

V: TRBV2
J: TRBJ2-2
D: TRBD1
size: few
CDR3: CASSPHRDRASGELFF
DNA: TGTGCCAGCAGCCCCCACCGGGACAGGGCGAGCGGGGAGCTGTTTTTT

V: TRBV6-1
J: TRBJ2-1
D: TRBD1
size: -
CDR3: CASSEEPSGGAGEQFF
DNA: TGTGCCAGCAGTGAAGAGCCCTCAGGGGGCGCGGGAGAGCAGTTCTTC

V: TRBV4-3
J: TRBJ1-2
D: -
size: -
CDR3: CASSQAGGSAGYTF
DNA: TGCGCCAGCAGCCAAGCTGGAGGATCGGCTGGCTACACCTTC

V: TRBV9
J: TRBJ1-2
D: -
size: -
CDR3: CASSVVAGNGYTF
DNA: TGTGCCAGCAGCGTAGTGGCCGGGAATGGCTACACCTTC

V: TRBV28
J: TRBJ2-1
D: -
size: -
CDR3: CASSVSGELNNEQFF
DNA: TGTGCCAGCAGCGTTTCAGGGGAGCTAAACAATGAGCAGTTCTTC

V: TRBV7-2
J: TRBJ2-1
D: TRBD2
size: -
CDR3: CASSPFSGDNEQFF
DNA: TGTGCCAGCAGCCCATTTAGCGGGGACAATGAGCAGTTCTTC

V: TRBV7-8
J: TRBJ2-1
D: -
size: -
CDR3: CASSILVNEQFF
DNA: TGTGCCAGCAGCATACTAGTTAATGAGCAGTTCTTC

V: TRBV28
J: TRBJ1-2
D: -
size: -
CDR3: CASSLGGGTNGYTF
DNA: TGTGCCAGCAGTTTGGGTGGCGGGACCAATGGCTACACCTTC

V: TRBV30
J: TRBJ2-7
D: -
size: -
CDR3: CAWNREINEQYF
DNA: TGTGCCTGGAACAGGGAGATCAACGAGCAGTACTTC

V: TRBV5-1
J: TRBJ1-4
D: TRBD1
size: -
CDR3: CASSRDRGSANEKLFF
DNA: TGCGCCAGCAGCCGGGACAGGGGCTCGGCTAATGAAAAACTGTTTTTT

V: TRBV12-3/TRBV12-4
J: TRBJ1-1
D: TRBD1
size: -
CDR3: CASSSTGATEAFF
DNA: TGTGCCAGCAGTTCGACAGGGGCCACTGAAGCTTTCTTT

V: TRBV9
J: TRBJ1-4
D: -
size: -
CDR3: CASSVTPATNEKLFF
DNA: TGTGCCAGCAGCGTTACTCCCGCAACTAATGAAAAACTGTTTTTT

V: TRBV7-9
J: TRBJ2-1
D: TRBD2
size: -
CDR3: CASSLDGLAGVREQFF
DNA: TGTGCCAGCAGCTTAGATGGACTAGCGGGAGTTCGGGAGCAGTTCTTC

V: TRBV14
J: TRBJ1-2
D: -
size: -
CDR3: CASRAGGAHYGYTF
DNA: TGTGCCAGCCGCGCCGGGGGGGCGCACTATGGCTACACCTTC

V: TRBV7-2
J: TRBJ2-7
D: -
size: -
CDR3: CASSRNPGYEQYF
DNA: TGTGCCAGCAGCAGAAACCCCGGGTACGAGCAGTACTTC

V: TRBV13
J: TRBJ2-7
D: -
size: -
CDR3: CASSMGDNNYEQYF
DNA: TGTGCCAGCAGCATGGGGGACAATAACTACGAGCAGTACTTC

V: TRBV19
J: TRBJ2-5
D: TRBD2
size: -
CDR3: CASSIDPPGGRAQETQYF
DNA: TGTGCCAGTAGTATAGACCCTCCTGGCGGGAGGGCCCAAGAGACCCAGTACTTC

V: TRBV19
J: TRBJ2-5
D: -
size: -
CDR3: CASTPQGMSAETQYF
DNA: TGTGCCAGTACCCCACAGGGTATGTCAGCGGAGACCCAGTACTTC

V: TRBV5-6
J: TRBJ1-1
D: -
size: -
CDR3: CASSLAQTGNTEAFF
DNA: TGTGCCAGCAGCTTGGCGCAGACAGGGAACACTGAAGCTTTCTTT

V: TRBV7-8
J: TRBJ1-1
D: -
size: -
CDR3: CASSIIRGDTEAFF
DNA: TGTGCCAGCAGCATAATTCGGGGGGACACTGAAGCTTTCTTT

V: TRBV6-1
J: TRBJ1-4
D: -
size: -
CDR3: CASSEGQPLSEKLFF
DNA: TGTGCCAGCAGTGAAGGACAGCCACTAAGTGAAAAACTGTTTTTT

V: TRBV2
J: TRBJ1-4
D: TRBD1
size: -
CDR3: CASSGTDRGIATNEKLFF
DNA: TGTGCCAGCAGTGGTACCGACAGGGGGATTGCAACTAATGAAAAACTGTTTTTT

V: TRBV11-3
J: TRBJ2-7
D: -
size: -
CDR3: CASTFGAGKAEQYF
DNA: TGTGCCAGCACCTTTGGGGCAGGGAAAGCCGAGCAGTACTTC

V: TRBV19
J: TRBJ1-5
D: -
size: once
CDR3: CASSPPGGVGNQPQHF
DNA: TGTGCCAGTAGTCCGCCAGGAGGGGTTGGTAATCAGCCCCAGCATTTT

V: TRBV4-1
J: TRBJ2-3
D: TRBD2
size: -
CDR3: CASSKLAGDPDTQYF
DNA: TGCGCCAGCTCCAAACTAGCGGGAGATCCAGATACGCAGTATTTT

V: TRBV11-2
J: TRBJ1-5
D: -
size: -
CDR3: CASSLGTSGVGQPQHF
DNA: TGTGCCAGCAGCTTGGGTACATCGGGAGTGGGTCAGCCCCAGCATTTT

V: TRBV27
J: TRBJ1-2
D: TRBD1
size: -
CDR3: CASSLWAGGAGYGYTF
DNA: TGTGCCAGCAGTTTATGGGCAGGGGGCGCAGGCTATGGCTACACCTTC

V: TRBV19
J: TRBJ2-1
D: TRBD2
size: -
CDR3: CASSRLAGATNEQFF
DNA: TGTGCCAGTAGTAGACTAGCGGGGGCTACCAATGAGCAGTTCTTC

V: TRBV6-5
J: TRBJ1-2
D: TRBD1
size: once
CDR3: CAGGTGLGYTF
DNA: TGTGCCGGAGGGACAGGGCTCGGCTACACCTTC

V: TRBV19
J: TRBJ1-6
D: -
size: -
CDR3: CASSEGIGSPLHF
DNA: TGTGCCAGTAGTGAGGGTATTGGGTCACCCCTCCACTTT

V: TRBV6-5
J: TRBJ1-5
D: TRBD1
size: few
CDR3: CASNRDRGNQPQHF
DNA: TGTGCCAGCAACCGGGACAGGGGCAATCAGCCCCAGCATTTT

V: TRBV5-1
J: TRBJ1-3
D: -
size: -
CDR3: CASGDGSWSSGNTIYF
DNA: TGCGCCAGCGGGGATGGGAGCTGGAGCTCTGGAAACACCATATATTTT

V: TRBV7-9
J: TRBJ1-1
D: -
size: -
CDR3: CASTLGGYEAFF
DNA: TGTGCCAGCACCCTGGGAGGCTATGAAGCTTTCTTT

V: TRBV27
J: TRBJ1-2
D: -
size: few
CDR3: CASSPAQTSYYGYTF
DNA: TGTGCCAGCAGCCCTGCCCAGACAAGTTACTATGGCTACACCTTC